The sequence of this T cell receptor beta chain was determined in a study of OX40 agonist ivuxolimab in advanced cancers. Concerning the study at large: The costimulatory receptor OX40 (CD134) was targeted by ivuxolimab, a fully human IgG2 agonistic monoclonal antibody. Prior anti-PD-1, anti-PD-L1 or anti-CTLA-4 therapy was permitted, and approximately 41% of dose-escalation patients had received checkpoint inhibitors. Peripheral TCRbeta sequencing aimed to test whether ivuxolimab altered TCR sequence diversity and caused clonal T-cell expansion. Three dose-escalation patients achieved partial responses, one with hepatocellular carcinoma and two with cutaneous melanoma. Intravenous ivuxolimab was administered to patients every 2 weeks at six dose levels: 0.01, 0.1, 0.3, 1.5, 3 and 10 mg/kg. In the dose-escalation cohort, more than 75% of patients were male, and the mean age was approximately 64 years, with a range of about 23 to 80. Of the roughly 52 dose-escalation patients, hepatocellular carcinoma was present in about 20, melanoma in roughly 15, renal cell carcinoma in 9 and head and neck cancer in 9. The paper describes the monotherapy dose-escalation part (N of about 47 patients) of the phase I trial of ivuxolimab.

In the case of this clone: It has no known antigen specificity. No qualities accompany the bases; no much larger clone lies one base away.

Here is what the overall study found, with its caveats: Low levels of normalized T-cell clonal expansion were also seen in some nonresponding patients. In the 0.1-3.0 mg/kg groups, partial responders had among the lowest normalized peripheral clonal expansion, particularly in CD8+ T cells. After ivuxolimab, more expanded clones were found on average in CD8+ T cells than in CD4+ T cells. At doses from 0.1 to 3.0 mg/kg, clonal expansion was seen in both CD4+ and CD8+ blood T cells between baseline and week 6. The antigen specificity of the peripheral T cells that underwent clonal expansion was not determined.

Genomic DNA was extracted from sorted cells for sequencing of the TCRbeta CDR3 region. The immunoSEQ Assay was used to sequence the TCRbeta CDR3 regions. TCRdb limited this immuneACCESS table to in-frame rearrangements with V and J called. A share of clones is missing; checked studies link under half to unresolved V genes, and the rest is unexplained. The sample records around 76,000 clones, 85% to 90% of which are singletons. The top ten clonotypes cover 13% of the sample. The trial excluded patients who had a history of autoimmune disease or who were on systemic immunosuppression. In every dose cohort, peripheral blood was drawn for TCR sequencing at baseline, cycle 4 day 1, and cycle 7 day 1. The samples were drawn from a first-in-human, open-label, multicenter phase I dose-escalation trial of ivuxolimab. Adults with locally advanced or metastatic melanoma, renal cell, hepatocellular, or head and neck squamous cell carcinoma were enrolled in the trial. Before TCR sequencing, CD4+ T cells and CD8+ T cells from peripheral blood were sorted into separate populations.

V gives up 10 bases and J gives up 3 bases, and the segment between their germline ends measures 21 bases. From its cysteine to its phenylalanine, the CDR3 spans 15 amino acids. The CDR3 DNA has 45 bases and is translated from base 1. The CDR1 and CDR2 encoded by the germline V gene are MDHEN and SYDVKM. This clonotype was sampled from an adult with an advanced solid tumor such as melanoma, head and neck, liver or kidney cancer. This specimen was CD4+ or CD8+ T cells sorted from blood, taken in a trial of the OX40 agonist ivuxolimab. The chain was built from TRBV28 and TRBJ1-2; the best D guess is TRBD1, with 5 bases matching. CDR3 region: CATNLRAGTDYGYTF. The nucleotide sequence reads TGTGCCACCAACCTTAGGGCAGGGACTGACTATGGCTACACCTTC.